These 2 T cell receptor beta chains originate from one sample sequenced in a study of blood T cell repertoires in COVID-19. The repertoire was sequenced with immunoSEQ multiplex PCR; TCRdb's copy has only in-frame clones and lacks some. The sample has about 210,000 clones, more than 70% seen once. Source material: PBMCs or T cells enriched from blood (not recorded which). These receptor sequences come from a middle-aged woman with acute COVID-19.

The sample holds one count of this clone. This chain joins TRBV2 and TRBJ1-1; 8 bases match TRBD1. This CDR3 has 13 amino acids. V was clipped by 9 bases and J by 1 base; unmatched bases: 4. The germline V gene has CDR1 SNHLY and CDR2 FYNNEI. The CDR3 here is CASRDRSNTEAFF. The CDR3 DNA reads as TGTGCCAGTCGGGACAGGTCGAACACTGAAGCTTTCTTT. Using reference TRBV2 and TRBJ1-1 for the parts outside the CDR3, the full variable domain is EPEVTQTPSHQVTQMGQEVILRCVPISNHLYFYWYRQILGQKVEFLVSFYNNEISEKSEIFDDQFSVERPDGSNFTLKIRSTKLEDSAMYFCASRDRSNTEAFFGQGTRLTVV.

The rearrangement links TRBV7-2 to TRBJ2-2; D gene unclear. In germline, CDR1 is SGHTA, CDR2 FQGNSA. The CDR3 contains 15 residues. The V gene lost 5 bases and the J gene lost 6 bases, with 16 bases spanning the gap. CDR3: CASSTLGVGSGELFF. CDR3 nucleotide sequence: TGTGCCAGCAGCACTCTCGGAGTCGGATCCGGGGAGCTGTTTTTT. Full variable domain (remainder filled in from reference TRBV7-2 and TRBJ2-2): GAGVSQSPSNKVTEKGKDVELRCDPISGHTALYWYRQSLGQGLEFLIYFQGNSAPDKSGLPSDRFSAERTGGSVSTLTIQRTQQEDSAVYLCASSTLGVGSGELFFGEGSRLTVL.